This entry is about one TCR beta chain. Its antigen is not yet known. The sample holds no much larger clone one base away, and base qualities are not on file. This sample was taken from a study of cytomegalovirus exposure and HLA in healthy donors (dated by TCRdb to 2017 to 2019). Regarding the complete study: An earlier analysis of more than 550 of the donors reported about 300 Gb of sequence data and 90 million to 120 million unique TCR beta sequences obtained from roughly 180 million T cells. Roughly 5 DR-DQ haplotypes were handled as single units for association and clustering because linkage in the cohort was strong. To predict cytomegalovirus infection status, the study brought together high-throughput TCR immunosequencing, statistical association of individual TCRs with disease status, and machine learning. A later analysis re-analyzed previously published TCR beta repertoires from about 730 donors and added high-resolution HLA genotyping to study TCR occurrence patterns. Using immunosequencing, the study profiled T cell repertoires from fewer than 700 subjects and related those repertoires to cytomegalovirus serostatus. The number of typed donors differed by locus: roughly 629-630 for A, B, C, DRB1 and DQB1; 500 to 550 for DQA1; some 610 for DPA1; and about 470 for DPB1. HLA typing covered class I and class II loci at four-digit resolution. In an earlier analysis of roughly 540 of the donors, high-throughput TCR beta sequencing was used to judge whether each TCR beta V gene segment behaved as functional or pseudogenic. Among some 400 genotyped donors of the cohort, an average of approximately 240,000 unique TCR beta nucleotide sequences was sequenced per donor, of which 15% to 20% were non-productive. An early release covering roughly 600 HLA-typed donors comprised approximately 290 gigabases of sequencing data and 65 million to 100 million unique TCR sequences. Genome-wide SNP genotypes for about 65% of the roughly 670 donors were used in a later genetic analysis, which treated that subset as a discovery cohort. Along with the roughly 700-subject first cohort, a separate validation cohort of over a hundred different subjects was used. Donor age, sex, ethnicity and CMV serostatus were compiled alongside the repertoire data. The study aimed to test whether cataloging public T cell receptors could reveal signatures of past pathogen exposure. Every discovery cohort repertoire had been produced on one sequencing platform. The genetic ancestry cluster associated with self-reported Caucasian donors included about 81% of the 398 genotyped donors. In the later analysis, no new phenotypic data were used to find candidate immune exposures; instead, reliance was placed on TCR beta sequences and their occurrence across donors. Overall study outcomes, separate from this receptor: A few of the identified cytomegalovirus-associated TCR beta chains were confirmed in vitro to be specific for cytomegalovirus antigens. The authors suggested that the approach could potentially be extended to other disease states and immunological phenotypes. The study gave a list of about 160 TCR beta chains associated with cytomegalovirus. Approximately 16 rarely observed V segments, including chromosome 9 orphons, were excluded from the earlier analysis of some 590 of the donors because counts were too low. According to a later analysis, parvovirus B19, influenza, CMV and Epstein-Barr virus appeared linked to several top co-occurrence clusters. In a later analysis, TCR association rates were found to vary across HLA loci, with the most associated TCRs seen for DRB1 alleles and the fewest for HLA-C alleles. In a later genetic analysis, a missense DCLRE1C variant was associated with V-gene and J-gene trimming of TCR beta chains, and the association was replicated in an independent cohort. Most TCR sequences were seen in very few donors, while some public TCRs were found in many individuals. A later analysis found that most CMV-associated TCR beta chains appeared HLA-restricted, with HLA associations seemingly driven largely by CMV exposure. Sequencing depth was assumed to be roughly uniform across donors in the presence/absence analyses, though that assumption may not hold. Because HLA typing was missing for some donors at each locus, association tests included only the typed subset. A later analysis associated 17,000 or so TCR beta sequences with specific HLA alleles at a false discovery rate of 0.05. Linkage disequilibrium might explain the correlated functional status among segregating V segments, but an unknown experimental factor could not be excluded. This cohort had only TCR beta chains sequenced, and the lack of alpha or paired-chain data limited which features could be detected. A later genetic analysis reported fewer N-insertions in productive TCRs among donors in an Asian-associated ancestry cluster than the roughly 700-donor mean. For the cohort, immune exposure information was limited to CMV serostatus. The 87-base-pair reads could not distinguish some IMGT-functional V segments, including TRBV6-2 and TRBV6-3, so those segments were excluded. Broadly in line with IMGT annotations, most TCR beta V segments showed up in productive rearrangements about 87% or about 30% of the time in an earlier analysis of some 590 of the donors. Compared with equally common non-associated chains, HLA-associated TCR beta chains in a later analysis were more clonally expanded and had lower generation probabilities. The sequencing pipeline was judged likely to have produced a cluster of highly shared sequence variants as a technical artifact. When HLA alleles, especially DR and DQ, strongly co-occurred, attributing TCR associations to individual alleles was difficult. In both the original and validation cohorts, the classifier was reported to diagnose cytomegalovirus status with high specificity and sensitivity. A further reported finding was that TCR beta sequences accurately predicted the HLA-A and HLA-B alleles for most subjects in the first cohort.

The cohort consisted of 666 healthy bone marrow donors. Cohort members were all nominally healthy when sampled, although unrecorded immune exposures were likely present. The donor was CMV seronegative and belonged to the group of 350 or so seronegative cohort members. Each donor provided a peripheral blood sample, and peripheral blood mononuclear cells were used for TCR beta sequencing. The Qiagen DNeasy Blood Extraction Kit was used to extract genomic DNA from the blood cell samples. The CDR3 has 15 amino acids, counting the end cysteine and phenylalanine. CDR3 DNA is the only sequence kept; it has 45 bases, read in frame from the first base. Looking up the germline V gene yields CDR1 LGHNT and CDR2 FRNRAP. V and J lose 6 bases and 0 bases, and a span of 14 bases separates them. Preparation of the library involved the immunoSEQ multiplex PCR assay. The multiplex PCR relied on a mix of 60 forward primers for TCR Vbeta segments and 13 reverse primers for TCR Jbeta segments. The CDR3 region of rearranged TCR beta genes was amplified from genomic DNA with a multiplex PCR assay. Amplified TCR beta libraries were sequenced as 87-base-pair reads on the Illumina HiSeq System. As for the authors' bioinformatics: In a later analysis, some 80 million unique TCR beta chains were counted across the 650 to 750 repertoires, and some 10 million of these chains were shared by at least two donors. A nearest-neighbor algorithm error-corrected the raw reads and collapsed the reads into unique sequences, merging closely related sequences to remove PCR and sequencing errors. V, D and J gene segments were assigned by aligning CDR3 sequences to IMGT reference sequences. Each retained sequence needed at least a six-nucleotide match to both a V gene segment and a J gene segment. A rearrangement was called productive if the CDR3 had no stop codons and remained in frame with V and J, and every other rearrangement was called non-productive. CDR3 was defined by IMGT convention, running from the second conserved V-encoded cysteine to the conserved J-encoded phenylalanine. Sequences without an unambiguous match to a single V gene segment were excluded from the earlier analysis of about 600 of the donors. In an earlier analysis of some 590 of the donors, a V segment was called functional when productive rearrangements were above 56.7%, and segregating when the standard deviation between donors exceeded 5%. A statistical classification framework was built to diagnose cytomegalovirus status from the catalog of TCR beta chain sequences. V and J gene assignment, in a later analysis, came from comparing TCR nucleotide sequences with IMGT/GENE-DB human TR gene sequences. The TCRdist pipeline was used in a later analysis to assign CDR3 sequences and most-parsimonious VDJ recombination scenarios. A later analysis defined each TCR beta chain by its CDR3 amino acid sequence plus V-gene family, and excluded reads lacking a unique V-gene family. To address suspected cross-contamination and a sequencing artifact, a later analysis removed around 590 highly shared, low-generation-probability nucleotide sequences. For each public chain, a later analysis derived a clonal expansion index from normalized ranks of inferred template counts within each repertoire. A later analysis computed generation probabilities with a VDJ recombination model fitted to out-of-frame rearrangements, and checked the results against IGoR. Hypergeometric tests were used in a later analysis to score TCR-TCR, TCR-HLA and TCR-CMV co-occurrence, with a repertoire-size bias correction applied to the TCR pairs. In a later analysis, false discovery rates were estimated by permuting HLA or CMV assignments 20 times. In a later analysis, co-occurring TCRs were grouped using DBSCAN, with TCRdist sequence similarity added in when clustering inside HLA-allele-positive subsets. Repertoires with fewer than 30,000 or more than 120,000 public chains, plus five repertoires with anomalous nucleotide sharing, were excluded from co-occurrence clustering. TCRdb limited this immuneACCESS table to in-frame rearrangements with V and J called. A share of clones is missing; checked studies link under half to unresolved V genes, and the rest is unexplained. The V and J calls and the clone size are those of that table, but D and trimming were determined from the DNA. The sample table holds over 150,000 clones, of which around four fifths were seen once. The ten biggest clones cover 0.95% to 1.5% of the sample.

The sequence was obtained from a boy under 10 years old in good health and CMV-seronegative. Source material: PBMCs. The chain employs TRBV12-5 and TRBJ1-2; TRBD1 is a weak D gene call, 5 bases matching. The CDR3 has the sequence CASGPTESANYGYTF. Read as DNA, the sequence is TGTGCTAGTGGCCCGACAGAGTCAGCTAACTATGGCTACACCTTC.